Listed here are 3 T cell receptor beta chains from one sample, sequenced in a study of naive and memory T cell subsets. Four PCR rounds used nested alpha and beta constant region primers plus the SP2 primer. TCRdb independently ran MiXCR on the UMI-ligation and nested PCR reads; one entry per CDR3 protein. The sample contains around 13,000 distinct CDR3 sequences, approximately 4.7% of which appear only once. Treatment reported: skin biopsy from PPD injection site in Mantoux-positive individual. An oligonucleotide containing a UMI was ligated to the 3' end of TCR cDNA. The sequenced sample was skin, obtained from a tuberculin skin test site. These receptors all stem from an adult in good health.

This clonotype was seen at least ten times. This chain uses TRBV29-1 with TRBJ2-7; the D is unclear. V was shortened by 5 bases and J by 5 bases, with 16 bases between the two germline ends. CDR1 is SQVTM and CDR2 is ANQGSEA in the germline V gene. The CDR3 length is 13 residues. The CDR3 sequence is CSVSGSGIDEQYF. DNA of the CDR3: TGCAGCGTTTCTGGTTCGGGTATTGACGAGCAGTACTTC.

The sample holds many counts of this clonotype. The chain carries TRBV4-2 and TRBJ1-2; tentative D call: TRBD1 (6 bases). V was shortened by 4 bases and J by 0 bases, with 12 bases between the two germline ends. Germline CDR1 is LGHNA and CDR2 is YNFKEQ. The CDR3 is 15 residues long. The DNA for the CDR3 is TGTGCCAGCAGCCGAACAGGGATTACTAACTATGGCTACACCTTC. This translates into CASSRTGITNYGYTF.

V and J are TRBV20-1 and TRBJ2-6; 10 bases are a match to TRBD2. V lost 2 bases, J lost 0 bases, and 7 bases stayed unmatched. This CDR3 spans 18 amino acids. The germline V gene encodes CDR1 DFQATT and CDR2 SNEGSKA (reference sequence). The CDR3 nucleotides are TGCAGTGCTAGACCCTTTACTAGCGGGGCCTCTGGGGCCAACGTCCTGACTTTC. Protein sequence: CSARPFTSGASGANVLTF.